These 24 T cell receptor beta chains were all obtained from the same sample, sequenced in a study of OX40 agonist ivuxolimab in advanced cancers. Sequencing used immunoSEQ multiplex PCR; TCRdb keeps in-frame clones, though not all of them. The repertoire consists of approximately 49,000 clones, with approximately 88% occurring once and the leading ten covering 1% to 1.3%. The specimen was CD4+ or CD8+ T cells sorted from blood, collected in a trial of the OX40 agonist ivuxolimab. The receptors shown here come from an adult with an advanced solid tumor such as melanoma, head and neck, liver or kidney cancer.

This chain uses TRBV11-2 with TRBJ1-1; D ambiguous. V lost 4 bases and J lost 1, with 10 bases in between. Per the germline V gene, CDR1 is SGHAT and CDR2 is FQNNGV. The CDR3 is made up of 14 amino acids. The CDR3 coding sequence is TGTGCCAGCAGCTATGGTCTGAGGAACACTGAAGCTTTCTTT. Encoded protein: CASSYGLRNTEAFF.

This clone was observed a handful of times. The chain carries TRBV19 and TRBJ1-1, with 7 bases aligning to TRBD1. The V segment lost 7 bases and the J segment 5 bases; nucleotides outside the gene matches: 22. From germline, CDR1 is LNHDA and CDR2 SQIVND (reference sequence). The length of the CDR3 is 18 residues. This CDR3 is CASKPRNRGPGGWTEAFF. The CDR3 coding sequence is TGTGCCAGTAAACCCAGAAACAGGGGCCCAGGTGGCTGGACTGAAGCTTTCTTT.

The rearrangement joins TRBV6-5 to TRBJ1-1; the D is unclear. Germline V gives CDR1 MNHEY, CDR2 SVGAGI. This CDR3 region has 15 residues. V was pared by 7 bases and J by 0 bases, with 15 bases between. CDR3: CASTLEGRVNTEAFF. CDR3 DNA: TGTGCCAGCACCCTGGAAGGGAGGGTGAACACTGAAGCTTTCTTT.

This chain connects TRBV27 to TRBJ2-1; D may be TRBD1 (6 bases). The CDR3 extends over 14 amino acids. The V gene lost 8 bases and the J gene lost 6 bases, with 17 bases spanning the gap. Germline CDR1 reads MNHEY; CDR2 reads SMNVEV (reference sequence). The CDR3 protein is CASCLLGASNEQFF. The CDR3 coding sequence is TGTGCCAGCTGCCTACTGGGGGCCAGCAATGAGCAGTTCTTC.

Only a few counts were recorded for this clone. The rearrangement links TRBV19 to TRBJ1-1, with D perhaps TRBD1 (6 bases). Germline CDR1 LNHDA, CDR2 SQIVND (reference sequence). The CDR3 sequence is 13 residues long. Trimming stripped 2 bases from V and 4 bases from J, with 8 bases between. The CDR3 bases are TGTGCCAGTAGTATAAGGGGGACCACTGAAGCTTTCTTT. As protein: CASSIRGTTEAFF.

The chain combines TRBV5-1 with TRBJ2-1, with 9 bases fitting TRBD1. Trimming cost V 8 bases and J 8 bases; bases outside gene matches: 11. Germline CDR1 SGHRS, CDR2 YFSETQ. The CDR3 is 14 residues long. Here the CDR3 reads CASRQGEGTDEQFF. The DNA for the CDR3 is TGCGCCAGTAGACAGGGGGAGGGAACGGATGAGCAGTTCTTC.

J is TRBJ2-7 and V is TRBV23-1; D possibly matches TRBD1 or TRBD2 (6 bases each). TRBV23-1 has ORF status, its function being uncertain. CDR3 length equals 14 residues. V was shortened by 8 bases and J by 2 bases, with 16 bases between the two germline ends. The CDR3 protein is CASWEDSKAYEQYF. The CDR3 DNA is TGCGCCAGCTGGGAGGACAGCAAAGCCTACGAGCAGTACTTC.

The rearrangement links TRBV29-1 to TRBJ2-5; possibly TRBD1 for D (5 bases). The CDR3 runs 12 residues. Germline CDR1 reads SQVTM; CDR2 reads ANQGSEA. Trimming shortened V by 7 bases and J by 5 bases, and 14 bases separated the two germline ends. CDR3 residues: CSAGPGMETQYF. CDR3 bases: TGCAGCGCTGGCCCAGGGATGGAGACCCAGTACTTC.

The chain employs TRBV19 and TRBJ1-1, with D tentatively TRBD1 (5 bases). V was trimmed by 7 bases and J by 6 bases, leaving 18 bases between them. The germline gives CDR1 LNHDA, CDR2 SQIVND (reference sequence). This CDR3 contains 14 residues. CDR3 coding DNA: TGTGCCAGTACCGCGGGGGGGTTTGTGCCTGAAGCTTTCTTT. As protein: CASTAGGFVPEAFF.

The chain links TRBV5-1 to TRBJ2-7, with D possibly matching TRBD2 (6 bases). Looked up from germline, CDR1 is SGHRS and CDR2 is YFSETQ. V lost 2 bases to trimming and J lost 2 bases, with 14 bases between them. CDR3 length: 15 residues. CDR3 nucleotide sequence: TGCGCCAGCAGCTTTTCGGCGGGGAACGCCTACGAGCAGTACTTC. Translating gives CASSFSAGNAYEQYF.

This rearrangement joins TRBV4-2 to TRBJ2-2; tentative D call: TRBD2 (7 bases). V lost 4 bases to trimming and J lost 2 bases, with 11 bases between them. This CDR3 is built from 15 residues. In germline, CDR1 is LGHNA, CDR2 YNFKEQ. The CDR3 sequence is CASSPAGANTGELFF. Here the CDR3 DNA reads TGTGCCAGCAGCCCGGCGGGGGCTAACACCGGGGAGCTGTTTTTT.

This clone was seen a handful of times. This sequence joins TRBV7-8 and TRBJ1-5; D gene unclear. CDR3 length: 11 amino acids. Per germline, CDR1 SGHVS and CDR2 FQNEAQ. V lost 5 bases to trimming and J lost 11 bases, with 10 bases between them. For the CDR3, the DNA is TGTGCCAGCAGCCCGGGGTTGACCCAGCATTTT. Translated, it gives CASSPGLTQHF.

This rearrangement joins TRBV18 to TRBJ2-4, with 8 positions matching TRBD2. Germline loops: CDR1 KGHSH, CDR2 LQKENI. Unmatched junction bases numbered 1, after V lost 5 bases and J lost 4 bases. The CDR3 has 13 residues. In DNA form, the CDR3 reads TGTGCCAGCTCATCGGGGGGGAAAAACATTCAGTACTTC. This codes for CASSSGGKNIQYF.

V and J are TRBV19 and TRBJ2-3, with 7 bases matching TRBD2. Germline lookup yields CDR1 LNHDA and CDR2 SQIVND (reference sequence). The CDR3 has 14 amino acids. Trimming at V came to 9 bases and at J to 0 bases, leaving 6 bases not matched to a gene. The CDR3 coding sequence is TGTGCCAGCCGGGACTACCAAAGCACAGATACGCAGTATTTT. It yields the protein CASRDYQSTDTQYF.

This clone was recorded once. The V gene is TRBV25-1, the J gene TRBJ2-3; 7 bases line up with TRBD1. CDR3 length: 12 amino acids. The V gene's germline CDR1 is MGHDK and CDR2 SYGVNS. The V segment lost 6 bases and the J segment 7 bases; nucleotides outside the gene matches: 4. The chain's CDR3 is CASRKGANTQYF. CDR3 coding DNA: TGTGCCAGCAGAAAGGGGGCCAATACGCAGTATTTT. Combining the CDR3 with reference TRBV25-1 and TRBJ2-3 gives the whole variable domain EADIYQTPRYLVIGTGKKITLECSQTMGHDKMYWYQQDPGMELHLIHYSYGVNSTEKGDLSSESTVSRIRTEHFPLTLESARPSHTSQYLCASRKGANTQYFGPGTRLTVL.

The chain employs TRBV5-5 and TRBJ2-7; TRBD2 aligns across 10 bases. The CDR3 sequence is 15 residues long. V lost 3 bases and J lost 7; bases outside the gene matches: 10. Germline CDR1 and CDR2: SGHKS and YYEKEE (reference sequence). In DNA form, the CDR3 reads TGTGCCAGCAGCTCCGGGACTAGCGACCTTCTTGAGCAGTACTTC. Translated, it gives CASSSGTSDLLEQYF.

V gene TRBV4-2 combines with J gene TRBJ2-5; TRBD2 matches 10 bases. CDR1 is LGHNA and CDR2 is YNFKEQ in the germline V gene. J was trimmed by 2 bases and V by 1 base; bases with no gene match: 7. CDR3 length equals 17 residues. Here the CDR3 DNA reads TGTGCCAGCAGCCAAGTTTCCAGCGGGAGGGCGCAAGAGACCCAGTACTTC. It codes for CASSQVSSGRAQETQYF.

J is TRBJ1-5 and V is TRBV7-2; D not resolved. Germline loops: CDR1 SGHTA, CDR2 FQGNSA. Trimming shortened V by 2 bases and J by 0 bases, and 11 bases separated the two germline ends. CDR3 size: 16 residues. CDR3 residues: CASSLSPGFSNQPQHF. CDR3 bases: TGTGCCAGCAGCTTAAGTCCCGGATTTAGCAATCAGCCCCAGCATTTT.

This clone was counted once. The V and J genes are TRBV4-3 and TRBJ2-2, with 8 nucleotides matching TRBD1. Germline V gene data show CDR1 as LGHNA and CDR2 as YSLEER. The CDR3 runs to 16 residues. After removal of 1 base from V and 6 bases from J, the junction contained 7 bases not matched to a gene. The CDR3 sequence is CASSQVTAGGPGELFF. CDR3 DNA: TGCGCCAGCAGCCAAGTAACGGCAGGGGGCCCCGGGGAGCTGTTTTTT.

The rearrangement links TRBV2 to TRBJ1-2; 8 bases line up with TRBD1. Germline V gene data show CDR1 as SNHLY and CDR2 as FYNNEI. Unmatched junction bases numbered 14, after V lost 4 bases and J lost 4 bases. The CDR3 is 17 residues long. This CDR3 reads CASSAPETGVGGYGYTF. CDR3 bases: TGTGCCAGCAGTGCTCCAGAGACAGGGGTAGGGGGCTATGGCTACACCTTC.

The J gene is TRBJ1-1, the V gene TRBV27; D is perhaps TRBD1 (5 bases). With 5 bases removed from V and 4 bases from J, the gap between germline ends came to 17 bases. Germline V gene sequence: CDR1 MNHEY, CDR2 SMNVEV (reference sequence). There are 15 residues in the CDR3. In DNA form, the CDR3 reads TGTGCCAGCAGTATCCGGGGCTTGGGGAGCACTGAAGCTTTCTTT. It codes for CASSIRGLGSTEAFF.

In the case of this clone: The sample contains more than one DNA sequence encoding this CDR3. V gene TRBV10-3 combines with J gene TRBJ2-5; D perhaps matches TRBD2 (5 bases). The CDR3 has 13 amino acids. V was shortened by 3 bases and J by 2 bases, with 7 bases between the two germline ends. CDR1 is ENHRY and CDR2 is SYGVKD in the germline V gene. CDR3 loop: CAISDGVQETQYF. DNA of the CDR3: TGTGCCATCAGTGACGGGGTACAAGAGACCCAGTACTTC.

This chain joins TRBV6-5 and TRBJ2-7; 8 nucleotides align to TRBD1. The CDR3 contains 14 residues. J was trimmed by 2 bases and V by 5 bases; bases with no gene match: 5. Germline CDR1 and CDR2: MNHEY and SVGAGI. The CDR3: CASSRQGPPYEQYF. The DNA of the CDR3 is TGTGCCAGCAGTCGACAGGGGCCCCCCTACGAGCAGTACTTC.

The V and J genes are TRBV9 and TRBJ2-3; possible D gene TRBD2, 6 bases. The CDR3 extends over 15 amino acids. With 4 bases removed from V and 4 bases from J, the gap between germline ends came to 16 bases. Germline V gene sequence: CDR1 SGDLS, CDR2 YYNGEE. The CDR3 loop is CASSPDYSPSDTQYF. CDR3 DNA: TGTGCCAGCAGCCCGGACTATAGCCCGTCAGATACGCAGTATTTT.